The 16 T cell receptor beta chains given below trace back to one sample, sequenced in a study of blood T cell repertoires in COVID-19. The data were produced by immunoSEQ multiplex PCR, yet TCRdb's version contains in-frame clones alone and is incomplete. Of hundreds of thousands of clones in the sample, 65% to 90% were seen once. The sequencing sample was made of peripheral blood. All receptors derive from a human donor in a cohort sampled during active COVID-19.

The sample holds one count of this clone. The chain combines TRBV30 with TRBJ1-3; D call uncertain. Trimming took off 4 bases at V and 0 bases at J, with 4 bases between the two ends. CDR1 is GTSNPN, CDR2 SVGIG, per germline (reference sequence). CDR3 length: 12 amino acids. In DNA form, the CDR3 reads TGTGCCTGGACATTCTCTGGAAACACCATATATTTT. Translating it yields CAWTFSGNTIYF.

The V and J genes are TRBV21-1 and TRBJ2-3; the D segment call TRBD2 is taken from the table without a DNA check. TRBV21-1 is shown as a pseudogene. The CDR3 is 17 amino acids. The CDR3 DNA follows: TGTGCCAGCCGAGCCGTAGCGGGAGGGCCTATAACAGATACGCAGTATTTT. Translation: CASRAVAGGPITDTQYF.

About this clone itself: At the DNA level, this CDR3 is encoded by other sequences in the same sample as well. The chain uses TRBV27 and TRBJ2-2; 8 bases line up with TRBD2. There are 16 residues in the CDR3. CDR1 MNHEY and CDR2 SMNVEV come from the germline V gene (reference sequence). Trimming removed 0 bases from V and 0 bases from J; junction bases left unmatched: 0. The CDR3 spells CASSLSSGTNTGELFF. The CDR3 DNA reads as TGTGCCAGCAGTTTATCTAGCGGGACGAACACCGGGGAGCTGTTTTTT.

V is TRBV27 and J is TRBJ2-3, with D hard to call. V shed 3 bases and J shed 1 base, with 14 bases lying between them. Germline V gene sequence: CDR1 MNHEY, CDR2 SMNVEV (reference sequence). The CDR3 extends over 16 amino acids. This CDR3 is CASSFPSGSGTDTQYF. Written as DNA, the CDR3 is TGTGCCAGCAGTTTTCCCTCAGGTTCCGGCACAGATACGCAGTATTTT.

The chain recombines TRBV6-5 with TRBJ2-7; TRBD1 is a possible D gene (6 bases). V was trimmed by 6 bases and J by 9 bases, leaving 21 bases between them. The CDR3 consists of 14 residues. Germline CDR1 is MNHEY and CDR2 is SVGAGI. CDR3 in amino acids: CASSTPGTFKRQYF. Written as DNA, the CDR3 is TGTGCCAGCAGCACCCCCGGGACATTCAAGAGGCAGTACTTC.

This clone was seen only once. The genes are TRBV11-1 and TRBJ2-2; TRBD1 is a possible D gene (5 bases). Germline CDR1 SGHAT, CDR2 FQDESV (reference sequence). The germline V and J ends were trimmed by 6 bases and 8 bases, with 16 bases remaining between them. This CDR3 has 14 amino acids. This CDR3 is CASRPSTWTGELFF. The CDR3 nucleotides read TGTGCCAGCAGACCGTCTACCTGGACAGGGGAGCTGTTTTTT.

Ten or more counts support this clone. Other DNA variants within this sample encode the same CDR3. The V call is TRBV7-2, the J call TRBJ2-3; D is undetermined. The CDR3 extends over 12 amino acids. Trimming took 5 bases from V and 2 from J, leaving 5 bases between them. Germline V CDR1 and CDR2: SGHTA, FQGNSA. CDR3 residues: CASSQSTDTQYF. CDR3 DNA: TGTGCCAGCAGCCAATCCACAGATACGCAGTATTTT.

This sequence joins TRBV6-5 and TRBJ2-1; D gene uncertain. V was clipped by 4 bases and J by 0 bases, with 7 bases between them. CDR1 is MNHEY and CDR2 is SVGAGI in the germline V gene. The CDR3 is 14 residues long. This chain's CDR3 is CASSFLSSYNEQFF. Written as DNA, the CDR3 is TGTGCCAGCAGTTTCCTCAGCTCCTACAATGAGCAGTTCTTC.

The chain links TRBV10-3 to TRBJ2-5, with 8 bases that match TRBD2. This CDR3 has 15 residues. The ends lost 3 bases at V and 1 base at J; junction bases unmatched: 4. CDR1 ENHRY and CDR2 SYGVKD come from the germline V gene. The CDR3 sequence: CAISDLGTSQETQYF. The CDR3 nucleotides are TGTGCCATCAGTGACTTAGGGACTAGCCAAGAGACCCAGTACTTC.

The gene calls are TRBV5-1 and TRBJ1-4; no definite D call. Germline assignment: CDR1 SGHRS and CDR2 YFSETQ. This CDR3 region has 15 residues. V gave up 3 bases and J gave up 5 bases, with 14 bases separating them. The CDR3 reads CASSSNSGSNEKLFF. CDR3 DNA sequence: TGCGCCAGCAGCTCCAACTCGGGTTCCAATGAAAAACTGTTTTTT.

This clone is a singleton in its sample. The chain uses TRBV28 and TRBJ1-2; 8 bases match TRBD1. This CDR3 is built from 16 residues. Germline values: CDR1 MDHEN, CDR2 SYDVKM. With V trimmed by 4 bases and J by 3 bases, 10 bases remained unmatched. The CDR3 loop is CASSYWQGAYDYGYTF. The CDR3 region has the DNA TGTGCCAGCAGTTATTGGCAGGGGGCATACGACTATGGCTACACCTTC.

The CDR3 spells CASSQDRYSNQPQHF. CDR3 in DNA: TGTGCCAGCAGCCAAGACAGATATAGCAATCAGCCCCAGCATTTT. This rearrangement joins TRBV3-1 (or the pseudogene TRBV3-2) to TRBJ1-5; no clear D gene. Germline V gene lookup returns CDR1 LGHDT and CDR2 YNNKEL (reference sequence). The V end lost 0 bases, the J end lost 0 bases, and 6 bases lay between the germline ends. The CDR3 sequence is 15 residues long.

This clone was seen at least ten times. The CDR3 region has the DNA TGTGCCAGCAGTCGGTTGGGCGATTCACCCCTCCACTTT. Its protein is CASSRLGDSPLHF. This chain links TRBV27 with TRBJ1-6; D call uncertain. The V and J ends lost 5 bases and 8 bases respectively, with 10 bases between them. CDR1 is MNHEY and CDR2 is SMNVEV in the germline V gene (reference sequence). This CDR3 region has 13 residues.

The CDR3 is CASKSGVSPLHF. The CDR3 nucleotides read TGTGCCAGCAAATCAGGGGTATCACCCCTCCACTTT. This chain connects TRBV28 to TRBJ1-6, with a possible D match to TRBD1 (6 bases). Deletions cut 7 bases from V and 10 bases from J, with 11 bases between. CDR3 length: 12 residues. Germline V CDR1 and CDR2: MDHEN, SYDVKM.

This rearrangement joins TRBV9 to TRBJ1-2; 9 bases are shared with TRBD1. The CDR3 is 15 residues long. The germline V gene has CDR1 SGDLS and CDR2 YYNGEE. Germline trimming cut 0 bases from V and 8 bases from J; bases unmatched to any gene: 8. The CDR3 coding sequence is TGTGCCAGCAGCGTAGAAGGACAGGGGCCGAGGGGCTACACCTTC. Its protein product is CASSVEGQGPRGYTF. Based on the CDR3 plus reference TRBV9 and TRBJ1-2, the full variable domain is DSGVTQTPKHLITATGQRVTLRCSPRSGDLSVYWYQQSLDQGLQFLIQYYNGEERAKGNILERFSAQQFPDLHSELNLSSLELGDSALYFCASSVEGQGPRGYTFGSGTRLTVV.

The chain couples TRBV3-1 (or the pseudogene TRBV3-2) to TRBJ1-1; D ambiguous. Germline-derived CDR1 and CDR2 are LGHDT and YNNKEL (reference sequence). Between the trimmed V and J ends, which lost 3 bases and 0 bases, there was a span of 11 bases. The CDR3 has 15 residues. CDR3 coding DNA: TGTGCCAGCAGCCATGGCGGCGGAATGAACACTGAAGCTTTCTTT. Translating gives CASSHGGGMNTEAFF.